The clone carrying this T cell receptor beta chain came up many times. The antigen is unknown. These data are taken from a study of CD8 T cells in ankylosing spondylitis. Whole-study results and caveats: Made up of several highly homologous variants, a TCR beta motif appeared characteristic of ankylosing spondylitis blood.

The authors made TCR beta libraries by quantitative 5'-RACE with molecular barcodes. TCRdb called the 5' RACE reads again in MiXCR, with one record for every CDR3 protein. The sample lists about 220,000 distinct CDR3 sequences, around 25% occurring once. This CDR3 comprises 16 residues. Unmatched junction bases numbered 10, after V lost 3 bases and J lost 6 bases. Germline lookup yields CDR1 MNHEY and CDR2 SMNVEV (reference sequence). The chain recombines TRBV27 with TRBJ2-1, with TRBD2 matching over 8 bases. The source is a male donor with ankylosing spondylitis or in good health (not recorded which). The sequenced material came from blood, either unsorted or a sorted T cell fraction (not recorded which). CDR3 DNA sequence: TGTGCCAGCAGTTTGGGACTGAGCGGGAGAGGCAATGAGCAGTTCTTC. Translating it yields CASSLGLSGRGNEQFF.